Each of the 11 T cell receptor beta chains below was sequenced from the same sample in a study of control samples from healthy donors and cancer patients. Method: immunoSEQ multiplex PCR; TCRdb's copy keeps in-frame clones and lacks some. The sample lists about 120,000 clones, 92% occurring once. Sequenced material: blood. These receptors were collected from a man aged 18-30 years in good health.

The rearrangement uses TRBV13 and TRBJ2-5, with D maybe TRBD2 (5 bases). Germline V CDR1 and CDR2: PRHDT, FYEKMQ (reference sequence). The CDR3 length is 12 residues. V was pared by 2 bases and J by 7 bases, with 8 bases between. The chain's CDR3 is CASSLLAGTQYF. CDR3 nucleotide sequence: TGTGCCAGCAGCTTACTAGCCGGGACCCAGTACTTC.

V and J are TRBV5-1 and TRBJ2-5, with TRBD2 as a possible D gene (6 bases). V dropped 2 bases and J dropped 7 bases, with 9 bases sitting between them. The germline gives CDR1 SGHRS, CDR2 YFSETQ. The CDR3 is 12 residues long. The CDR3 reads CASSLKEGTQYF. For the CDR3, the DNA is TGCGCCAGCAGCTTAAAGGAGGGGACCCAGTACTTC.

The CDR3, as DNA: TGTGCCAGCAGCTTAGCTGCCCTCACTGAAGCTTTCTTT. Protein sequence: CASSLAALTEAFF. The rearrangement uses TRBV11-2 and TRBJ1-1; D gene ambiguous. Trimming shortened V by 1 base and J by 4 bases, and 7 bases separated the two germline ends. The CDR3 covers 13 residues. CDR1 and CDR2 (germline): SGHAT, FQNNGV.

This clone is a singleton in its sample. The rearrangement joins TRBV2 to TRBJ1-1; D call uncertain. This CDR3 has 13 residues. Trimming took 4 bases from V and 6 from J, leaving 12 bases between them. Looked up from germline, CDR1 is SNHLY and CDR2 is FYNNEI. DNA of the CDR3: TGTGCCAGCAGTGGTCTGGGCAGGTCTGAAGCTTTCTTT. Translated: CASSGLGRSEAFF.

This clone was recorded only once. This sequence joins TRBV5-5 and TRBJ2-2; D is possibly TRBD2 (5 bases). The CDR3 runs 16 residues. Trimming shortened V by 4 bases and J by 7 bases, and 20 bases separated the two germline ends. Germline V CDR1 and CDR2: SGHKS, YYEKEE (reference sequence). The CDR3 DNA is TGTGCCAGCAGCCCGTTCAGCGGCCTTGCTCACGGGGAGCTGTTTTTT. Translated, it gives CASSPFSGLAHGELFF.

CDR3 region: CATTGPSYEQYF. CDR3 sequence (DNA): TGTGCCACCACCGGGCCCTCCTACGAGCAGTACTTC. This chain uses TRBV2 with TRBJ2-7; D gene unclear. Germline CDR1 and CDR2: SNHLY and FYNNEI. The CDR3 has 12 residues. The V and J ends lost 10 bases and 0 bases respectively, with 10 bases between them.

V and J are TRBV5-1 and TRBJ1-1, with 8 bases matching TRBD1. CDR3 length: 16 amino acids. Losses at the gene ends were 4 bases for V and 5 bases for J; bases not matched to a gene: 13. Germline loops: CDR1 SGHRS, CDR2 YFSETQ. The chain's CDR3 is CASSTGDRWTSTEAFF. Here the CDR3 DNA reads TGCGCCAGCAGCACTGGGGACAGGTGGACTTCAACTGAAGCTTTCTTT.

The CDR3: CASRTRGGGNYGYTF. The CDR3 DNA is TGTGCCAGCAGGACCAGAGGGGGGGGGAACTATGGCTACACCTTC. The chain is built from TRBV5-4 and TRBJ1-2; tentative D call: TRBD1 (6 bases). With 5 bases removed from V and 2 bases from J, the gap between germline ends came to 16 bases. The CDR3 is 15 residues long. Germline-derived CDR1 and CDR2 are SGHNT and YYREEE (reference sequence).

The J gene is TRBJ2-1, the V gene TRBV27; a weak D match, TRBD2 (7 bases). Germline CDR1 MNHEY, CDR2 SMNVEV (reference sequence). The length of the CDR3 is 15 residues. V was shortened by 3 bases and J by 7 bases, with 16 bases between the two germline ends. CDR3 residues: CASSFRGALENEQFF. The CDR3 bases are TGTGCCAGCAGTTTTCGGGGGGCCTTGGAGAATGAGCAGTTCTTC.

DNA of the CDR3: TGTGCCAGCAGCCTCGGGACGGGGAACACTGAAGCTTTCTTT. Amino acid sequence: CASSLGTGNTEAFF. V and J are TRBV3-1 (or the pseudogene TRBV3-2) and TRBJ1-1; D perhaps matches TRBD1 (5 bases). The CDR3 has 14 amino acids. Trimming removed 4 bases from V and 1 base from J, with 10 bases in between. Per the germline V gene, CDR1 is LGHDT and CDR2 is YNNKEL (reference sequence).

The chain links TRBV19 to TRBJ2-4; D is unresolved. The CDR3 is 17 residues long. Germline V gives CDR1 LNHDA, CDR2 SQIVND (reference sequence). Trimming shortened V by 4 bases and J by 8 bases, and 24 bases separated the two germline ends. The chain's CDR3 is CASSNPLEGRQRHIQYF. For the CDR3, the DNA is TGTGCCAGTAGTAATCCCCTAGAAGGTAGGCAGAGACACATTCAGTACTTC. Full variable domain (outside the CDR3, taken from reference TRBV19 and TRBJ2-4): DGGITQSPKYLFRKEGQNVTLSCEQNLNHDAMYWYRQDPGQGLRLIYYSQIVNDFQKGDIAEGYSVSREKKESFPLTVTSAQKNPTAFYLCASSNPLEGRQRHIQYFGAGTRLSVL.